This TCR beta chain was sequenced in a study of T-cell reconstitution after alpha-beta-depleted transplantation in children. Study results and caveats: Some patients' high day-60 TCRbeta diversity was attributed to recipient cells surviving conditioning. At around two months after transplant, the alpha-beta T cells were reportedly derived from several hundred expanded clones that came from non-depleted graft cells.

The TCRbeta library was prepared with unique molecular identifiers. TCRdb processed the PCR reads anew with MiXCR; each CDR3 protein has one entry. The sample has 450,000 to 550,000 distinct CDR3 sequences, 11% seen once. Unmatched junction bases numbered 14, after V lost 7 bases and J lost 6 bases. The CDR3 extends over 17 amino acids. With regard to this clonotype: Its specificity is unknown.

The sequence came from a female patient aged 2-10 years who had a stem cell transplant for aplastic anemia, so the T cells may come from the graft donor. Sequenced material: PBMCs, mostly from graft donor cells, taken 180 days after TCRalphabeta/CD19-depleted stem cell transplant. The chain is built from TRBV12-3 or TRBV12-4 and TRBJ2-1; 11 bases map to TRBD2. The DNA for the CDR3 is TGTGCCAGCACCCCATCCCGACTAGCGGGGATACCCAATGAGCAGTTCTTC. Amino acids: CASTPSRLAGIPNEQFF.